This T cell receptor (beta chain) is drawn from a study of blood T cell repertoires in COVID-19. Profiling relied on immunoSEQ multiplex PCR, and the TCRdb table lists in-frame clones only, not all of them. In the table there are about 390,000 clones, approximately 89% of which are singletons. The V gene's germline CDR1 is SEHNR and CDR2 FQNEAQ (reference sequence). This CDR3 region has 14 residues. Deletions cut 1 base from V and 5 bases from J, with 12 bases between. The gene calls are TRBV7-9 and TRBJ2-7, with D possibly TRBD1 on 5 matching bases. This receptor was obtained from a woman in her fifties or sixties with COVID-19, enrolled during active disease. Sequences were obtained from peripheral blood. CDR3 sequence (DNA): TGTGCCAGCAGCTTAGTCAGGGATTGGAACGAGCAGTACTTC. This encodes CASSLVRDWNEQYF.